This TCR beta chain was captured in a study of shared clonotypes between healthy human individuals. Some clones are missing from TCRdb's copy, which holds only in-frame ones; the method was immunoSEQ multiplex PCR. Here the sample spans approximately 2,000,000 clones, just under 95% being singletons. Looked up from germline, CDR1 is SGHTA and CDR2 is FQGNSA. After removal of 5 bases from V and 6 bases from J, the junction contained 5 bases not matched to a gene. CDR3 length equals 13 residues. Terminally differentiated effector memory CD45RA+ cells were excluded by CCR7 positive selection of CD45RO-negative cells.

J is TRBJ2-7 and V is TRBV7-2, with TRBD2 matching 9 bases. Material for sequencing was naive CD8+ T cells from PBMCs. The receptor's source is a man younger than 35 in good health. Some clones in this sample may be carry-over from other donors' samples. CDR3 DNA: TGTGCCAGCAGCCCGCTAGCGGGAACCGAGCAGTACTTC. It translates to CASSPLAGTEQYF. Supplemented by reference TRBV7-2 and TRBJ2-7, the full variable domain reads GAGVSQSPSNKVTEKGKDVELRCDPISGHTALYWYRQSLGQGLEFLIYFQGNSAPDKSGLPSDRFSAERTGGSVSTLTIQRTQQEDSAVYLCASSPLAGTEQYFGPGTRLTVT.